The clone carrying this TCR beta chain was seen a handful of times. The record originates from a study of naive and memory T cell subsets. An equimolar mix of two oligonucleotides served as the beta constant-region primer for TRBC1 and TRBC2. TCRdb re-called the UMI-ligation and nested PCR reads through MiXCR, storing one row per CDR3 protein. The sample yields 130,000 to 150,000 distinct CDR3 sequences, about a sixth seen once. CDR1 and CDR2 (germline): SQVTM, ANQGSEA. The CDR3 length is 12 residues. With 7 bases removed from V and 8 bases from J, the gap between germline ends came to 15 bases. The receptor was derived from a human donor in good health. Sequenced material: naive CD4+ T cells from blood. This sequence joins TRBV29-1 and TRBJ2-1, with a possible D match to TRBD2 (6 bases). The CDR3 sequence is CSGDSPADEQFF. The CDR3 nucleotides read TGCAGCGGGGACTCCCCCGCAGATGAGCAGTTCTTC.